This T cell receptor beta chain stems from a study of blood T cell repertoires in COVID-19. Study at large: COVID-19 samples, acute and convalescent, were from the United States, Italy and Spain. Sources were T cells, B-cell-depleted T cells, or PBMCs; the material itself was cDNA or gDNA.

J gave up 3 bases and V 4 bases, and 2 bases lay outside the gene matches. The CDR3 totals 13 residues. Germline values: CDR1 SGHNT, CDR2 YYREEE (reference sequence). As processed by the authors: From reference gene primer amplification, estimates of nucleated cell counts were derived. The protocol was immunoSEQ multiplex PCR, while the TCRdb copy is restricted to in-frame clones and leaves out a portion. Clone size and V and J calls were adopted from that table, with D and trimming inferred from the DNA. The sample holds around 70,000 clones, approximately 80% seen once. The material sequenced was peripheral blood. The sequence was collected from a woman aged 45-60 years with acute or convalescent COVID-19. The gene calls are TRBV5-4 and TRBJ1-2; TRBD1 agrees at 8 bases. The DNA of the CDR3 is TGTGCCAGCAGCCCGGACAGGGACTATGGCTACACCTTC. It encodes CASSPDRDYGYTF.